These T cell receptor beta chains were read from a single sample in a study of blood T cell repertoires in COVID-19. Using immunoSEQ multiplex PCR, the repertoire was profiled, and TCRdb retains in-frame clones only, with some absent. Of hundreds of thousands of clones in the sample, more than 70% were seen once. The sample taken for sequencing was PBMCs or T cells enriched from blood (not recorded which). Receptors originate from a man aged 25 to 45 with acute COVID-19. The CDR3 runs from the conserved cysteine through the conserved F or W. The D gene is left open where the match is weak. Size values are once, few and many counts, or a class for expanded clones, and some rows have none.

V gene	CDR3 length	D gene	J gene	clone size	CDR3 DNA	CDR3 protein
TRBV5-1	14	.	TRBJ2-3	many	TGCGCCAGCAGCTTGGGACAGGAGACAGATACGCAGTATTTT	CASSLGQETDTQYF
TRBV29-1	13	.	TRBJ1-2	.	TGCAGCGTGGCCCCCCAACCGAACTATGGCTACACCTTC	CSVAPQPNYGYTF
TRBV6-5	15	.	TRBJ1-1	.	TGTGCCAGCAGTTACCACGGCACCCGAGGGACTGAAGCTTTCTTT	CASSYHGTRGTEAFF
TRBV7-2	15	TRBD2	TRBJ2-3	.	TGTGCCAGCAGCTTGGCGGGGGGGCTTGGAGATACGCAGTATTTT	CASSLAGGLGDTQYF
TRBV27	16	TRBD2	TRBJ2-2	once	TGTGCCAGCACCCAGGCGGGGGGCGCGAACACCGGGGAGCTGTTTTTT	CASTQAGGANTGELFF
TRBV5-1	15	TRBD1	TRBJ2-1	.	TGCGCCAGCAGCCGGGACAGGACCTCCTACAATGAGCAGTTCTTC	CASSRDRTSYNEQFF
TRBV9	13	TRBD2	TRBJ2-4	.	TGTGCCAGCAGCGTCGGACTAGCGAACATTCAGTACTTC	CASSVGLANIQYF
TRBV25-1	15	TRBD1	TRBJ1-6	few	TGTGCCAGCATAGGACAGGGGGTGAATAATTCACCCCTCCACTTT	CASIGQGVNNSPLHF
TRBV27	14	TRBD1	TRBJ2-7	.	TGTGCCAGCAGTTTATCGTGGACAGGGCACGAGCAGTACTTC	CASSLSWTGHEQYF
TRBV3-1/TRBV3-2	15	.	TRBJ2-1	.	TGTGCCAGCAGCCAAGACACCGGCTCCTACAATGAGCAGTTCTTC	CASSQDTGSYNEQFF
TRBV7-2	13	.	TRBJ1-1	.	TGTGCCAGCAGCTCGACCCGGGGGACTGAAGCTTTCTTT	CASSSTRGTEAFF
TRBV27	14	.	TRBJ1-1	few	TGTGCCAGCAGTTTACTCAGGGGAAACACTGAAGCTTTCTTT	CASSLLRGNTEAFF
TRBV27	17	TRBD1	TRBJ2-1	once	TGTGCCAGCAGTCTCTGGACAGGGGGAGGCTCCTACAATGAGCAGTTCTTC	CASSLWTGGGSYNEQFF
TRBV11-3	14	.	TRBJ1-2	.	TGTGCCAGCAGCTTAGATCCCAGAGGGAATGGCTACACCTTC	CASSLDPRGNGYTF
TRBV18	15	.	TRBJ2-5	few	TGTGCCAGCTCACCAGACCAGACAGTGGGAGAGACCCAGTACTTC	CASSPDQTVGETQYF
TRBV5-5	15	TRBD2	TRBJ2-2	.	TGTGCCAGCACCGAGAGCGGGGGGAACACCGGGGAGCTGTTTTTT	CASTESGGNTGELFF
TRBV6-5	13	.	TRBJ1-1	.	TGTGCCAGCAGTTTGGGGCGGGGAACTGAAGCTTTCTTT	CASSLGRGTEAFF
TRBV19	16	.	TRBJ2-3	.	TGTGCCAGTAGTATAGGAGTGGGGACTAGCACAGATACGCAGTATTTT	CASSIGVGTSTDTQYF
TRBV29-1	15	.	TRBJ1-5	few	TGCAGCGTCGCCGACGGACTCCTGGGTAATCAGCCCCAGCATTTT	CSVADGLLGNQPQHF
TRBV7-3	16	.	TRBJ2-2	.	TGTGCCAGCAGCTTAAACACCGCGGGTAACACCGGGGAGCTGTTTTTT	CASSLNTAGNTGELFF
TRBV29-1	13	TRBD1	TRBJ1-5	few	TGCAGCGCGGGACAGGGCGCCGATCAGCCCCAGCATTTT	CSAGQGADQPQHF
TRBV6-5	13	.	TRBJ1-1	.	TGTGCCAGCAGGAGGGAATGGAACACTGAAGCTTTCTTT	CASRREWNTEAFF
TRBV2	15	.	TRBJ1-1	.	TGTGCCAGCAGTGAAGTTGTACTTTTGAACACTGAAGCTTTCTTT	CASSEVVLLNTEAFF
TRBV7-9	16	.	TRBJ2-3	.	TGTGCCAGCAGCTCGCAATTTGTGGGGGCAACAGATACGCAGTATTTT	CASSSQFVGATDTQYF
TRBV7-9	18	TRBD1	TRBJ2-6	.	TGTGCCAGCAGCTCCACGACAGGGTTGGTCTCTGGGGCCAACGTCCTGACTTTC	CASSSTTGLVSGANVLTF
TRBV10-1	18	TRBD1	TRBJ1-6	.	TGCGCCAGCAGTCCTGGACAGGGTTCAGGGTCCTATAATTCACCCCTCCACTTT	CASSPGQGSGSYNSPLHF
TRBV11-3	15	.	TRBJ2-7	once	TGTGCCAGCAGCGAAGGTCTCAGGGGTGAGGACGAGCAGTACTTC	CASSEGLRGEDEQYF
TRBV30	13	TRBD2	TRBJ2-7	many	TGTGCCTGGAGTCCGGGACTAGGCTACGAGCAGTACTTC	CAWSPGLGYEQYF
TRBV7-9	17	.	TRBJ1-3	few	TGTGCCAGCAGCTTAGTTGCGGGGGCCCTCTCTGGAAACACCATATATTTT	CASSLVAGALSGNTIYF
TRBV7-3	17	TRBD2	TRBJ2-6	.	TGTGCCAGCAGCCTACTAGCGGGGGGAGCTGGGGCCAACGTCCTGACTTTC	CASSLLAGGAGANVLTF
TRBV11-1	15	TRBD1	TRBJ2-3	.	TGTGCCAGCAGCTCGTACGAGGGGGCAACAGATACGCAGTATTTT	CASSSYEGATDTQYF
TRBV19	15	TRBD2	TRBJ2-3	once	TGTGCCAGTAGGAGGCCGGGACTAGCATCAGATACGCAGTATTTT	CASRRPGLASDTQYF
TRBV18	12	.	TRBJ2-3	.	TGTGCCAGCTCACAGGGGGCAGATACGCAGTATTTT	CASSQGADTQYF
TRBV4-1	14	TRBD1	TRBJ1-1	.	TGCGCCAGCAGCCAAAAGAGGGGACAGGTCGAAGCTTTCTTT	CASSQKRGQVEAFF
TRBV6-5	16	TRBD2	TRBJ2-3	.	TGTGCCAGCAGTTACACTAGCGGGGACCCCACAGATACGCAGTATTTT	CASSYTSGDPTDTQYF
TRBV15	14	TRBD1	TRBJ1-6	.	TGTGCCACCAGCCCGGGACAGGGCAATTCACCCCTCCACTTT	CATSPGQGNSPLHF
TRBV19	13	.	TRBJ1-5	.	TGTGCCTCACGGGGGGGGCCGAATCAGCCCCAGCATTTT	CASRGGPNQPQHF
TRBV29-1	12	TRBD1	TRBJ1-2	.	TGCAGCGTAGTACAGGGGGCGGATGGCTACACCTTC	CSVVQGADGYTF
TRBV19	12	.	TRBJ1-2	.	TGTGCCAGCCAACAGGGAAGCTATGGCTACACCTTC	CASQQGSYGYTF
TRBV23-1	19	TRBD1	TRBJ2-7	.	TGCGCCAGCAGTCAACCTTCACAGGGGGCGAGAATCTGGGGCTACGAGCAGTACTTC	CASSQPSQGARIWGYEQYF
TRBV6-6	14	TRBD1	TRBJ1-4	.	TGTGCCAGCACCTCCGGGACAGGGAATGAAAAACTGTTTTTT	CASTSGTGNEKLFF
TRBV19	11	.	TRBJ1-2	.	TGTGCCAGTAGAGGGACTTATGGCTACACCTTC	CASRGTYGYTF
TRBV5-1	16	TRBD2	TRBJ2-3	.	TGCGCCAGCAGCTTAATGACTAGCGGCTTCACAGATACGCAGTATTTT	CASSLMTSGFTDTQYF
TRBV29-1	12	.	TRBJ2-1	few	TGCAGCGTTGAAGGGTCCAGCAATGAGCAGTTCTTC	CSVEGSSNEQFF
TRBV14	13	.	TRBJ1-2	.	TGTGCCAGCAGCCCGAAACAGATCTATGGCTACACCTTC	CASSPKQIYGYTF
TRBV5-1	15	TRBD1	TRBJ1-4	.	TGCGCCAGCAGCCTTACCGGGACAGGGGGAAAGGAACTGTTTTTT	CASSLTGTGGKELFF
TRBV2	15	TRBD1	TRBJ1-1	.	TGTGCCAGCAGTGCCCGGGACAGCATGAACACTGAAGCTTTCTTT	CASSARDSMNTEAFF
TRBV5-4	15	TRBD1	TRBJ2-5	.	TGTGCCAGCAGCTCGGGACAGGGGATCCTAGAGACCCAGTACTTC	CASSSGQGILETQYF
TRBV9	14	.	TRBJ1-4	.	TGTGCCAGCAGCGTATTTGACGGGAATGAAAAACTGTTTTTT	CASSVFDGNEKLFF
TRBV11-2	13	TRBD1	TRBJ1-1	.	TGTGCCAGCAGCCGTGGGACAGGCACTGAAGCTTTCTTT	CASSRGTGTEAFF
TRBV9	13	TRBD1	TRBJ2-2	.	TGTGCCAGCAGAGAACAGGGGAACGGGGAGCTGTTTTTT	CASREQGNGELFF
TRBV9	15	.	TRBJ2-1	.	TGTGCCAGCAGCCCCGGACAGGGAGGGGTGAATGAGCAGTTCTTC	CASSPGQGGVNEQFF
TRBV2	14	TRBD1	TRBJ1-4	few	TGTGCCAGCAGTTTACAGGGGGGGAATGAAAAACTGTTTTTT	CASSLQGGNEKLFF
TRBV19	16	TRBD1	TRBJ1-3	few	TGTGCCAGTAGTTTCCCGACAGGGGCCTCTGGAAACACCATATATTTT	CASSFPTGASGNTIYF
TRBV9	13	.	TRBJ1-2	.	TGTGCCACCAGCAGGGACACTAACTATGGCTACACCTTC	CATSRDTNYGYTF
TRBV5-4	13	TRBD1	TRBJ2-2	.	TGTGCCAGCATGGGACAGCACACCGGGGAGCTGTTTTTT	CASMGQHTGELFF
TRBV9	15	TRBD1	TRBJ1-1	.	TGTGCCAGCAGCGACCGGGACAGGGGGGACACTGAAGCTTTCTTT	CASSDRDRGDTEAFF
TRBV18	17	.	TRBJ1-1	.	TGTGCCAGCTCACCCACTCGGGGGTCGGGGGGTAACACTGAAGCTTTCTTT	CASSPTRGSGGNTEAFF
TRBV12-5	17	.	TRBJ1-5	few	TGTGCTAGTGGTTTGCCGCCGACAGTCTATAGCAATCAGCCCCAGCATTTT	CASGLPPTVYSNQPQHF